The T cell receptor beta chain under discussion was sequenced for a study of molecular identifiers for immune sequencing clone quantification. Study-wide results and caveats: Clones above 20 RNA copies held over 99% of effector molecules, under 1% in naive cells.

In regard to this clonotype: Its antigen remains unknown.

This CDR3 has 15 amino acids. Germline loops: CDR1 LNHDA, CDR2 SQIVND (reference sequence). Trimming cost V 9 bases and J 1 base, with 16 bases left between them. Each CDR3 protein gets one entry after TCRdb re-called the PCR reads with MiXCR. The sample lists more than 450,000 distinct CDR3 sequences; roughly a fifth were seen once. The chain couples TRBV19 to TRBJ2-1; D possibly corresponds to TRBD2 (6 bases). The source of this sequence is a human donor in good health. Some libraries in this study had Jurkat cell RNA spiked in. Material for sequencing was naive CD8+ T cells from blood, with Jurkat cell RNA spiked in. The subset: FACS-sorted CD8+CD4-CCR7+CD45RA+ naive T cells. The CDR3 spells CASSGLGLSYNEQFF. CDR3 DNA: TGTGCCAGCAGCGGGTTGGGGTTATCCTACAATGAGCAGTTCTTC.